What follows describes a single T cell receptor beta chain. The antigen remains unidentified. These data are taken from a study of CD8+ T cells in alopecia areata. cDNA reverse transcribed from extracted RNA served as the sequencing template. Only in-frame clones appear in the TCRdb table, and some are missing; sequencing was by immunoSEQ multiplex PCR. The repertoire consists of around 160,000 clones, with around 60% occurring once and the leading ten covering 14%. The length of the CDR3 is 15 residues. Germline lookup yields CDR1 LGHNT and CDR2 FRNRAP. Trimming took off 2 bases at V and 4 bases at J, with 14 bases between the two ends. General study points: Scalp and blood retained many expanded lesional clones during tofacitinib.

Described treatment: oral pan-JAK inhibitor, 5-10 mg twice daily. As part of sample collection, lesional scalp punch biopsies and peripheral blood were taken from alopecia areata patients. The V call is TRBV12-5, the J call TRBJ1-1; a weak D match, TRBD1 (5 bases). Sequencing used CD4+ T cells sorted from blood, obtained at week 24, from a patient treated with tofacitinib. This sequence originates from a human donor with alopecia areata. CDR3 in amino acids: CASGLSAGRFTEAFF. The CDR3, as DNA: TGTGCTAGTGGTTTGTCTGCAGGGAGGTTCACTGAAGCTTTCTTT. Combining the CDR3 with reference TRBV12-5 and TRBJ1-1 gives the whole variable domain DARVTQTPRHKVTEMGQEVTMRCQPILGHNTVFWYRQTMMQGLELLAYFRNRAPLDDSGMPKDRFSAEMPDATLATLKIQPSEPRDSAVYFCASGLSAGRFTEAFFGQGTRLTVV.